These 11 T cell receptor beta chains were sequenced from one sample in a study of Tregs in tolerant kidney transplant recipients. Generated by immunoSEQ multiplex PCR, the TCRdb table keeps only in-frame clones and is missing some. Counted here are about 110,000 clones, nearly 90% occurring once; the ten biggest clones make up 0.3% to 0.4%. This specimen was CD4+ T cells from blood, taken before the transplant. These receptors were obtained from a human donor who received a combined kidney and bone marrow transplant.

The chain combines TRBV4-1 with TRBJ1-4; D is possibly TRBD1 (6 bases). Germline loops: CDR1 MGHRA, CDR2 YSYEKL. This CDR3 comprises 16 residues. Between the trimmed V and J ends, which lost 0 bases and 6 bases, there was a span of 14 bases. The CDR3 DNA sequence: TGCGCCAGCAGCCAAGATCCCGGACAGTGGGATGAAAAACTGTTTTTT. Translated: CASSQDPGQWDEKLFF.

V is TRBV7-6 and J is TRBJ2-5; 10 bases are shared with TRBD2. Germline CDR1 and CDR2: SGHVS and FNYEAQ. The CDR3 length is 20 residues. J gave up 0 bases and V 0 bases, and 13 bases lay outside the gene matches. CDR3 sequence reads: CASSLAWLSGGARDQETQYF. The CDR3 DNA follows: TGTGCCAGCAGCTTAGCGTGGTTAAGCGGGGGGGCCAGGGACCAAGAGACCCAGTACTTC.

The chain recombines TRBV5-4 with TRBJ2-7; D might be TRBD2 (7 bases). CDR1 and CDR2 from the germline V gene are SGHNT and YYREEE (reference sequence). The CDR3 length is 16 residues. Trimming pared 1 base from V and 3 bases from J, leaving 17 bases between. The CDR3 DNA is TGTGCCAGCAGCTTGCCAGGGGAGGGTGGAGGCTACGAGCAGTACTTC. Translated, it gives CASSLPGEGGGYEQYF.

The rearrangement links TRBV28 to TRBJ2-1, with TRBD2 matching 7 bases. Germline CDR1 MDHEN, CDR2 SYDVKM. The length of the CDR3 is 16 residues. Trimming removed 3 bases from V and 6 bases from J; junction bases left unmatched: 11. The CDR3 reads CASSLVLSSGFNEQFF. The CDR3 DNA reads TGTGCCAGCAGTTTGGTGTTGTCTAGCGGCTTCAATGAGCAGTTCTTC.

The V call is TRBV27, the J call TRBJ2-2, with a tentative D call TRBD2 (6 bases). The CDR3 runs to 13 residues. With 1 base removed from V and 8 bases from J, the gap between germline ends came to 8 bases. Per germline, CDR1 MNHEY and CDR2 SMNVEV (reference sequence). CDR3 region: CASSLWGGGELFF. CDR3 sequence (DNA): TGTGCCAGCAGTTTATGGGGAGGAGGGGAGCTGTTTTTT.

The CDR3 region has the DNA TGTGCCTGGAATCGTCCCCTAAGGGGGGAGCAGTACTTC. It translates to CAWNRPLRGEQYF. The J gene is TRBJ2-7, the V gene TRBV30, with D perhaps TRBD1 (6 bases). The V and J ends lost 4 bases and 7 bases respectively, with 17 bases between them. Per germline, CDR1 GTSNPN and CDR2 SVGIG (reference sequence). CDR3 length equals 13 residues.

The chain joins TRBV7-2 to TRBJ2-1, with TRBD2 matching 8 bases. The CDR3 spans 17 residues. J was trimmed by 7 bases and V by 1 base; bases with no gene match: 12. Germline CDR1 and CDR2: SGHTA and FQGNSA. This CDR3 reads CASSLGAGRGGRNEQFF. The CDR3 bases are TGTGCCAGCAGCTTAGGAGCGGGTCGGGGGGGCCGGAATGAGCAGTTCTTC.

The V call is TRBV12-5, the J call TRBJ2-7; 8 bases agree with TRBD2. This CDR3 has 15 residues. With V trimmed by 6 bases and J by 2 bases, 9 bases remained unmatched. Germline CDR1 reads LGHNT; CDR2 reads FRNRAP. The CDR3 loop reads CASGWGSGATYEQYF. The DNA for the CDR3 is TGTGCTAGTGGGTGGGGTAGCGGGGCAACCTACGAGCAGTACTTC.

This chain uses TRBV5-1 with TRBJ2-7; 12 positions agree with TRBD2. Germline loops: CDR1 SGHRS, CDR2 YFSETQ. The V segment lost 9 bases and the J segment 4 bases; nucleotides outside the gene matches: 8. The CDR3 spans 14 residues. CDR3 sequence: CATSQTSGSYEQYF. CDR3 nucleotide sequence: TGCGCCACCAGTCAGACTAGCGGGAGTTACGAGCAGTACTTC.

The gene calls are TRBV4-2 and TRBJ1-1; TRBD1 might be the D (5 bases). This CDR3 is built from 19 residues. Trimming left V 0 bases short and J 2 bases short, with 22 bases between. Germline V lookup: CDR1 LGHNA, CDR2 YNFKEQ. The CDR3 reads CASSQDPLFRGKENTEAFF. CDR3 DNA sequence: TGTGCCAGCAGCCAAGACCCCCTTTTTCGGGGGAAAGAAAACACTGAAGCTTTCTTT.

The chain recombines TRBV11-2 with TRBJ1-5; D uncertain. This CDR3 is built from 12 residues. Germline V CDR1 and CDR2: SGHAT, FQNNGV. Trimming took 5 bases from V and 9 from J, leaving 11 bases between them. In DNA, the CDR3 is TGTGCCAGCAGCCATCCACGGGGGCCCCAGCATTTT. Amino acid sequence: CASSHPRGPQHF.